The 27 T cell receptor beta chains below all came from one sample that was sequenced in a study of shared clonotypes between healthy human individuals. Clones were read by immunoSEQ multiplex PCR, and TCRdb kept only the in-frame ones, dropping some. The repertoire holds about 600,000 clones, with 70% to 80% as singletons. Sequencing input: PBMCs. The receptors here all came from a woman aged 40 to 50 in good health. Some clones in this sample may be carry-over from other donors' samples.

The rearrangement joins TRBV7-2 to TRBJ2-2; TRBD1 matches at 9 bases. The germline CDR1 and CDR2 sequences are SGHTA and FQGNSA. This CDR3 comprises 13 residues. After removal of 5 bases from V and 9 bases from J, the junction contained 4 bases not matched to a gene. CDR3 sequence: CASSPGQGRELFF. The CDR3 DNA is TGTGCCAGCAGCCCGGGACAGGGTAGGGAGCTGTTTTTT.

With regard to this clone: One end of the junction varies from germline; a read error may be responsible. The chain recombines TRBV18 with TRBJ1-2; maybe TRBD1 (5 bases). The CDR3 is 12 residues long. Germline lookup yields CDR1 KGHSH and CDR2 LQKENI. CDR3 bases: TGTGCCAGCTCACCCGTGACAGAGGGCTGCACCTTC. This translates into CASSPVTEGCTF. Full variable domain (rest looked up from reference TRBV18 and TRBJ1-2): NAGVMQNPRHLVRRRGQEARLRCSPMKGHSHVYWYRQLPEEGLKFMVYLQKENIIDESGMPKERFSAEFPKEGPSILRIQQVVRGDSAAYFCASSPVTEGCTFGSGTRLTVV.

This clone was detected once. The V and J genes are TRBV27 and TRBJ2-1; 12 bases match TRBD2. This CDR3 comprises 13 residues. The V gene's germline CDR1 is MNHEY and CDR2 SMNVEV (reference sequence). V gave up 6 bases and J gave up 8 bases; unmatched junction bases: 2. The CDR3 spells CASRRLAGDEQFF. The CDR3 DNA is TGTGCCAGCAGACGACTAGCGGGAGATGAGCAGTTCTTC.

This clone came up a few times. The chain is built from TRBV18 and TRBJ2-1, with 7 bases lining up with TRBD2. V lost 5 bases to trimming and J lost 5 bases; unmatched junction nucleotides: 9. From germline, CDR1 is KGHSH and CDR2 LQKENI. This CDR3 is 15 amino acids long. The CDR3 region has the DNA TGTGCCAGCTCATTAAGCGGGACTAACAACAATGAGCAGTTCTTC. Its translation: CASSLSGTNNNEQFF. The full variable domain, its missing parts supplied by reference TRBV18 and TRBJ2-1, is NAGVMQNPRHLVRRRGQEARLRCSPMKGHSHVYWYRQLPEEGLKFMVYLQKENIIDESGMPKERFSAEFPKEGPSILRIQQVVRGDSAAYFCASSLSGTNNNEQFFGPGTRLTVL.

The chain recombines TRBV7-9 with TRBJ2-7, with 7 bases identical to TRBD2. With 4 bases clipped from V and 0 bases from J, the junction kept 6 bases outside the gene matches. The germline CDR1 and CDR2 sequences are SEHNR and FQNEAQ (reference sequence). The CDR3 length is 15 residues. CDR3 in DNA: TGTGCCAGCAGCTCCATAGCGGGTGACTCCTACGAGCAGTACTTC. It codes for CASSSIAGDSYEQYF.

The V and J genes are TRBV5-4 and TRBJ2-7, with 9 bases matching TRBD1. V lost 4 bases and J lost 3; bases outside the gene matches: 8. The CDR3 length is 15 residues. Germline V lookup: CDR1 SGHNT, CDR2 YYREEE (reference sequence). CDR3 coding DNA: TGTGCCAGCAGCGGGGGGACAGGGACGTACTACGAGCAGTACTTC. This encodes CASSGGTGTYYEQYF.

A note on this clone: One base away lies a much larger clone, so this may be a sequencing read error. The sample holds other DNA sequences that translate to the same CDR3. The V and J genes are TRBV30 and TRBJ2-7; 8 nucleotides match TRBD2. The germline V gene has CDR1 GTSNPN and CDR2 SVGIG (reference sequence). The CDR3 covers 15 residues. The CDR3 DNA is TGCGCCTGGGCGATCCCGGGACTAGTGTCCTACGAGCAGTACTTC. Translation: CAWAIPGLVSYEQYF.

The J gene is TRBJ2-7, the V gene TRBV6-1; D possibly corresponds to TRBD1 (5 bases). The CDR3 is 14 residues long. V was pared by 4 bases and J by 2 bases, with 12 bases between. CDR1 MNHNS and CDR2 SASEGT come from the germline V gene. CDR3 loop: CASSGRQWAYEQYF. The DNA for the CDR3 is TGTGCCAGCAGTGGACGACAGTGGGCCTACGAGCAGTACTTC.

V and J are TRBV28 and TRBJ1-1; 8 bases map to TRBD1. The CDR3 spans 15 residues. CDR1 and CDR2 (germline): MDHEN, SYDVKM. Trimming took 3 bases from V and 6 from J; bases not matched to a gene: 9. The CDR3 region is CASSFPGGLAAEAFF. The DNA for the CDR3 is TGTGCCAGCAGTTTCCCAGGGGGCTTAGCGGCTGAAGCTTTCTTT.

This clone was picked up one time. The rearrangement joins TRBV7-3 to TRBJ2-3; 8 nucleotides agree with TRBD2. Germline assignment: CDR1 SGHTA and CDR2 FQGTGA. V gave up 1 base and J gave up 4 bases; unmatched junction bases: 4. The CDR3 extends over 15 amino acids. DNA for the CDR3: TGTGCCAGCAGCTTAAATGGGGGACTAGCAGATACGCAGTATTTT. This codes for CASSLNGGLADTQYF.

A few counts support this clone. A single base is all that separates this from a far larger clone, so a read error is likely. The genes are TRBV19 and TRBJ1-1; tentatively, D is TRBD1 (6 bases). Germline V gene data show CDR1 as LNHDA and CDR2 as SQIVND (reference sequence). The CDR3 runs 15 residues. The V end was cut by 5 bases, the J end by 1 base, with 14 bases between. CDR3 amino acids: CASSFSGHQNTEAFF. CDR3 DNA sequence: TGTGCCAGTAGTTTCTCGGGACATCAGAACACTGAAGCTTTCTTT.

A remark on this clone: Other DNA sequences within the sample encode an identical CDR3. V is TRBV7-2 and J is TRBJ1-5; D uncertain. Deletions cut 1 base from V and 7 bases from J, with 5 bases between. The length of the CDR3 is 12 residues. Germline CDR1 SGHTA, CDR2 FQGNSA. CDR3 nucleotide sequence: TGTGCCAGCAGCTTAGGAGGCCAGCCCCAGCATTTT. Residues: CASSLGGQPQHF.

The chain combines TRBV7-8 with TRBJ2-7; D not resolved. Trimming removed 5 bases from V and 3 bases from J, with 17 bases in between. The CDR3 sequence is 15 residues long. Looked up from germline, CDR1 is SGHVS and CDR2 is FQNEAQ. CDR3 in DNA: TGTGCCAGCAGCCGAGGACCCACAAGTTACTACGAGCAGTACTTC. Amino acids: CASSRGPTSYYEQYF.

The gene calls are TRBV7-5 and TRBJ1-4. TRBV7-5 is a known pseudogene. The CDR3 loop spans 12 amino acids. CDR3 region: CVRSLRWEKLFF. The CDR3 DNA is TGTGTCAGAAGCCTGAGGTGGGAAAAACTGTTTTTT.

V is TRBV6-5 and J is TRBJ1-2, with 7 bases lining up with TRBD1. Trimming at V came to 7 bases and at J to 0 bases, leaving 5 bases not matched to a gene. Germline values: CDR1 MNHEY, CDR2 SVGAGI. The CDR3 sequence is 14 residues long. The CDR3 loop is CASTPGQTNYGYTF. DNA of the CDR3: TGTGCCAGCACCCCGGGACAGACTAACTATGGCTACACCTTC.

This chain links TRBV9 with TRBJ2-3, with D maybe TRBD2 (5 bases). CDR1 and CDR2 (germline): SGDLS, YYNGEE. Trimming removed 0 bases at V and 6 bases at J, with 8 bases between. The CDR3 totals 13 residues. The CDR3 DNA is TGTGCCAGCAGCGTAGTTAGCGCGGATACGCAGTATTTT. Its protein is CASSVVSADTQYF.

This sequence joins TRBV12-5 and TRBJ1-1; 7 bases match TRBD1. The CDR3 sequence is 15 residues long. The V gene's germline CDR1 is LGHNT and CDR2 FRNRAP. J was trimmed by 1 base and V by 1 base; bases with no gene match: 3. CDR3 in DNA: TGTGCTAGTGGTTTGGACGCAGGGGGGAACACTGAAGCTTTCTTT. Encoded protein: CASGLDAGGNTEAFF.

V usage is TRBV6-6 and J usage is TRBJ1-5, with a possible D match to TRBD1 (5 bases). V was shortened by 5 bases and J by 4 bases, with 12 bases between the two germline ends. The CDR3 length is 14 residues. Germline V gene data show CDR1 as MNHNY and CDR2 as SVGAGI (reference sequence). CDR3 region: CASSPGTANQPQHF. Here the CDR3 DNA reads TGTGCCAGCAGTCCCGGGACTGCTAATCAGCCCCAGCATTTT.

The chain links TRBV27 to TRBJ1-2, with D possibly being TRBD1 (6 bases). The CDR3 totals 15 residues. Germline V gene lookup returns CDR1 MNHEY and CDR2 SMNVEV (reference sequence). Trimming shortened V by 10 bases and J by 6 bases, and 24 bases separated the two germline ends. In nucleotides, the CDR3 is TGTGCCATCAGAACAGGGACCGCCGGGAATGATGGCTACACCTTC. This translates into CAIRTGTAGNDGYTF.

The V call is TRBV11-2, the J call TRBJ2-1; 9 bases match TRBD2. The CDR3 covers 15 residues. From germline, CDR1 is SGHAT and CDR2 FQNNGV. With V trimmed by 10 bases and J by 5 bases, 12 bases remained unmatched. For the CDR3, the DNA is TGTGCCACTTCTAGCGGGACTCCGTTCAACAATGAGCAGTTCTTC. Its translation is CATSSGTPFNNEQFF.

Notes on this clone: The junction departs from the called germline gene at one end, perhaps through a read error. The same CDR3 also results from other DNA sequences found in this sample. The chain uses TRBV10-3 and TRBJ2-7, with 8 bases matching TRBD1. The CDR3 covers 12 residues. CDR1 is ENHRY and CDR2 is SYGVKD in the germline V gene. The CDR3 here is CAFEAGGREQYF. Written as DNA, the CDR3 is TGCGCCTTCGAAGCAGGGGGCCGGGAGCAGTACTTC.

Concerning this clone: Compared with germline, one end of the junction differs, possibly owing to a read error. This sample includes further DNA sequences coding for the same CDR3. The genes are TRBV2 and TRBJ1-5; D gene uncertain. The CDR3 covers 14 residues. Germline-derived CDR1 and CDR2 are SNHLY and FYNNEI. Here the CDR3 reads CASSEQAGLQPQHF. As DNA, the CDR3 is TGTGCCAGCAGTGAACAGGCAGGTCTTCAGCCCCAGCACTTT.

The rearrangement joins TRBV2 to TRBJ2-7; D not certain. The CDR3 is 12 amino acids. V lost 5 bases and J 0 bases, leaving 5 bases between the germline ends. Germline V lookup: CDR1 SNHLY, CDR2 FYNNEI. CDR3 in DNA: TGTGCCAGCAGTTCTAGCTCCTACGAGCAGTACTTC. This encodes CASSSSSYEQYF.

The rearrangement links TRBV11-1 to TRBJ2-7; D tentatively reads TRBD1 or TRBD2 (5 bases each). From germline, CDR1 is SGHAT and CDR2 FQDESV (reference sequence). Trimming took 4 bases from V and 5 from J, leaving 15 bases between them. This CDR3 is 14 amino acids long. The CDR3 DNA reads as TGTGCCAGCAGCTCTCTGGCAGGGAGAAACGAGCAGTACTTC. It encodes CASSSLAGRNEQYF. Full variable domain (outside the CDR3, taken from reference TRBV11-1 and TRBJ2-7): EAEVAQSPRYKITEKSQAVAFWCDPISGHATLYWYRQILGQGPELLVQFQDESVVDDSQLPKDRFSAERLKGVDSTLKIQPAELGDSAMYLCASSSLAGRNEQYFGPGTRLTVT.

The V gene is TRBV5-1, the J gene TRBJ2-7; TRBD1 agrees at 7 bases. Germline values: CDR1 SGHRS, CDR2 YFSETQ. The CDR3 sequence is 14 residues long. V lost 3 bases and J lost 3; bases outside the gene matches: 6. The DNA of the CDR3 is TGCGCCAGCAGCTATACGGGACAGCTCTACGAGCAGTACTTC. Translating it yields CASSYTGQLYEQYF.

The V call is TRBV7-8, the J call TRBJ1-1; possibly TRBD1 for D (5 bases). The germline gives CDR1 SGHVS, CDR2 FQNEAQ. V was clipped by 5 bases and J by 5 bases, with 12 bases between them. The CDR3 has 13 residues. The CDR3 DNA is TGTGCCAGCAGCGCCGGACATGGGACTGAAGCTTTCTTT. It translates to CASSAGHGTEAFF. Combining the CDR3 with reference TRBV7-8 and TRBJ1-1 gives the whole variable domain GAGVSQSPRYKVAKRGQDVALRCDPISGHVSLFWYQQALGQGPEFLTYFQNEAQLDKSGLPSDRFFAERPEGSVSTLKIQRTQQEDSAVYLCASSAGHGTEAFFGQGTRLTVV.

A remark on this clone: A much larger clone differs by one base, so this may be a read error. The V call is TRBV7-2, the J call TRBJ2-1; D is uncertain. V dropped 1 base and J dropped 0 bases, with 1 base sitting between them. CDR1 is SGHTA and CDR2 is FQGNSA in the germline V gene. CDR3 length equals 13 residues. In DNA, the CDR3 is TGTGCCAGCAGCTTAGACTCCTACAATGAGCAGTTCTTC. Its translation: CASSLDSYNEQFF.